This TCR beta chain was observed in a study of vaccination and CD4 T cells after COVID-19. This clonotype has just a few counts. The antigen is undetermined. The treatment was: roughly ten-day PBMC culture with coronavirus spike peptide pools or control peptides (ViraFEST assay). Cultured CD4+ T cell DNA was sequenced using the Oncomine TCR Beta short-read assay. MiXCR, run by TCRdb on the PCR reads, gives a single entry per CDR3 protein. The table shows fewer than 15,000 distinct CDR3 sequences, with under 30% occurring only once. Germline V gives CDR1 SQVTM, CDR2 ANQGSEA. The CDR3 runs to 16 residues. V lost 0 bases to trimming and J lost 5 bases, with 14 bases between them.

The rearrangement links TRBV29-1 to TRBJ1-6; a weak D match, TRBD1 (5 bases). This sequence originates from a human donor with COVID-19. Sequenced: cultured CD4+ T cells from blood. The CDR3 loop reads CSVEDGRGADNSPLHF. The DNA for the CDR3 is TGCAGCGTTGAAGACGGTAGGGGCGCGGATAATTCACCCCTCCACTTT. Full variable domain (rest looked up from reference TRBV29-1 and TRBJ1-6): SAVISQKPSRDICQRGTSLTIQCQVDSQVTMMFWYRQQPGQSLTLIATANQGSEATYESGFVIDKFPISRPNLTFSTLTVSNMSPEDSSIYLCSVEDGRGADNSPLHFGNGTRLTVT.